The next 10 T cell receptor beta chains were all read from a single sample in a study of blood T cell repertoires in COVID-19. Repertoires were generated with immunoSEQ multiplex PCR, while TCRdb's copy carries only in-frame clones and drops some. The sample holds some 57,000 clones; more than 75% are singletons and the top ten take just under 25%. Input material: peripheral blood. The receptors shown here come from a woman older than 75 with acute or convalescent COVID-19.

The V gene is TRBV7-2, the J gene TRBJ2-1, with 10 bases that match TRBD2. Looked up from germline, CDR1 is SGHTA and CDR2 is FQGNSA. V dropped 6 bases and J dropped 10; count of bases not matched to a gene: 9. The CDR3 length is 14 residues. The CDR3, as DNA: TGTGCCAGCAGTACCCCTAGCGGGAGTAGGGAGCAGTTCTTC. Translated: CASSTPSGSREQFF.

The DNA of the CDR3 is TGCGCCAGCAGCTTGGACCGTCCCCACAGGGCGAATTCACCCCTCCACTTT. Protein sequence: CASSLDRPHRANSPLHF. This chain joins TRBV5-1 and TRBJ1-6; possibly TRBD1 for D (6 bases). The CDR3 is 17 residues long. Looked up from germline, CDR1 is SGHRS and CDR2 is YFSETQ. V lost 0 bases, J lost 7 bases, and 17 bases lay in between.

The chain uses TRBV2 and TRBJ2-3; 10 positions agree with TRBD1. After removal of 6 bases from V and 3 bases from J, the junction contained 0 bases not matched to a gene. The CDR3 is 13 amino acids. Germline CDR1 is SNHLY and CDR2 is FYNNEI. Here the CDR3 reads CASRGQGTDTQYF. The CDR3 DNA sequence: TGTGCCAGCAGGGGACAGGGGACAGATACGCAGTATTTT.

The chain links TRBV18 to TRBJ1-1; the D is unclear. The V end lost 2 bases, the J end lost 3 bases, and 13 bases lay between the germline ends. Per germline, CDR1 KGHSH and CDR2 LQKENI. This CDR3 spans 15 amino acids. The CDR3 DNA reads TGTGCCAGCTCACCATTCGGGGAGACTGACACTGAAGCTTTCTTT. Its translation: CASSPFGETDTEAFF.

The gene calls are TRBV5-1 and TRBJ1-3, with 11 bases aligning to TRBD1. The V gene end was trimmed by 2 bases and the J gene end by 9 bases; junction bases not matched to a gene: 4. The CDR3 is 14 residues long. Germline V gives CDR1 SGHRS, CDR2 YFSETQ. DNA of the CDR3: TGCGCCAGCAGCTTCGGACAGGGGGCGACCACCATATATTTT. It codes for CASSFGQGATTIYF.

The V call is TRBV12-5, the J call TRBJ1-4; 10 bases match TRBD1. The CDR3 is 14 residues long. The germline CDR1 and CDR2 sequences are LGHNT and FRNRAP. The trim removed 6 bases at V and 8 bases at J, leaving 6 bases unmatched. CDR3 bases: TGTGCTAGTGGGCAGGGACAGGGGCGAGAAAAACTGTTTTTT. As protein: CASGQGQGREKLFF.

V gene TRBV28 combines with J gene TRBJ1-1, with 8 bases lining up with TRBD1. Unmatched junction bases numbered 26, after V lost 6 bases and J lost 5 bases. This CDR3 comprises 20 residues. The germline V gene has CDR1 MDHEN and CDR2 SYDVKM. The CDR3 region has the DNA TGTGCCAGCAGCATCGGGACAGGTTTTTTGGGGGAAACCCGTGGGACTGAAGCTTTCTTT. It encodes CASSIGTGFLGETRGTEAFF. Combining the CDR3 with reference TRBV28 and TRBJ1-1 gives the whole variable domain DVKVTQSSRYLVKRTGEKVFLECVQDMDHENMFWYRQDPGLGLRLIYFSYDVKMKEKGDIPEGYSVSREKKERFSLILESASTNQTSMYLCASSIGTGFLGETRGTEAFFGQGTRLTVV.

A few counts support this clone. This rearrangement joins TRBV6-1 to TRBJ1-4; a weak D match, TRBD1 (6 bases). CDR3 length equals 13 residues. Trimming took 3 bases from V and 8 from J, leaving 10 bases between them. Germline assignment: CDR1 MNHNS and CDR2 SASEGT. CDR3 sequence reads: CASSDPGQEKLFF. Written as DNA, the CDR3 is TGTGCCAGCAGTGACCCCGGACAGGAAAAACTGTTTTTT.

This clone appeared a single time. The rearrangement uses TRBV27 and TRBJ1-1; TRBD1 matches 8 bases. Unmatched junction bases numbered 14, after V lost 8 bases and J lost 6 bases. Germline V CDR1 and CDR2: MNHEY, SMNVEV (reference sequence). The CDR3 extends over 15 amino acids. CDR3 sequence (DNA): TGTGCCAGCGTCCCTCAGGGGGCTAGTCGGTCTGAAGCTTTCTTT. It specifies CASVPQGASRSEAFF.

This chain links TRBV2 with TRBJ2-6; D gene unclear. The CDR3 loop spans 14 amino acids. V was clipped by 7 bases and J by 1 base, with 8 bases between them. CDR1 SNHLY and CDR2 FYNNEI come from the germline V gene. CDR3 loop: CASTVGSGANVLTF. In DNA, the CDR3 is TGTGCCAGCACCGTCGGGTCTGGGGCCAACGTCCTGACTTTC.